This is a list of T cell receptor beta chains from one sample in a study of shared clonotypes between healthy human individuals. The method was immunoSEQ multiplex PCR; TCRdb's version includes in-frame clones alone and lacks a portion of them. The sample yields a few million clones, approximately 94% seen once. Source material: naive CD4+ T cells sorted from blood. The receptors come from a man between 18 and 29 years old in good health. CDR3s include the opening cysteine and the closing phenylalanine or tryptophan. D genes are given only for firm matches. Part of the rows lack a size; the others show once, few, many or a class for expanded clones.

j_call: TRBJ1-2; clone_size: -; d_call: -; v_call: TRBV5-6; cdr3_aa: CASSLAGASGYTF; cdr3_nt: TGTGCCAGCAGCTTAGCAGGGGCCTCTGGCTACACCTTC
j_call: TRBJ1-6; clone_size: few; d_call: TRBD1; v_call: TRBV2; cdr3_aa: CASRWTGGNNSPLHF; cdr3_nt: TGTGCCAGCAGATGGACAGGGGGCAATAATTCACCCCTCCACTTT
j_call: TRBJ2-1; clone_size: -; d_call: TRBD2; v_call: TRBV6-1; cdr3_aa: CASSERGLANNEQFF; cdr3_nt: TGTGCCAGCAGTGAACGGGGACTAGCTAACAATGAGCAGTTCTTC
j_call: TRBJ2-6; clone_size: -; d_call: -; v_call: TRBV5-4; cdr3_aa: CASSFREPGANVLTF; cdr3_nt: TGTGCCAGCAGCTTTAGGGAGCCTGGGGCCAACGTCCTGACTTTC
j_call: TRBJ1-6; clone_size: -; d_call: TRBD1; v_call: TRBV4-1; cdr3_aa: CASSQGQGRDNSPLHF; cdr3_nt: TGCGCCAGCAGCCAGGGACAGGGCCGGGACAATTCACCCCTCCACTTT
j_call: TRBJ2-7; clone_size: -; d_call: TRBD2; v_call: TRBV14; cdr3_aa: CASSAGLAAVEQYF; cdr3_nt: TGTGCCAGCAGCGCGGGACTAGCGGCTGTCGAGCAGTACTTC
j_call: TRBJ2-1; clone_size: once; d_call: -; v_call: TRBV5-6; cdr3_aa: CASSLGTVNEQFF; cdr3_nt: TGTGCCAGCAGCTTGGGGACAGTAAATGAGCAGTTCTTC
j_call: TRBJ2-7; clone_size: once; d_call: TRBD2; v_call: TRBV6-6; cdr3_aa: CASKVSGGQSSYEQYF; cdr3_nt: TGTGCCAGCAAGGTTAGCGGGGGGCAGAGCTCCTACGAGCAGTACTTC
j_call: TRBJ1-2; clone_size: -; d_call: TRBD1; v_call: TRBV30; cdr3_aa: CACGGQGGSGYTF; cdr3_nt: TGTGCCTGCGGCGGACAGGGAGGCTCGGGCTACACCTTC
j_call: TRBJ2-3; clone_size: -; d_call: TRBD2; v_call: TRBV18; cdr3_aa: CASSPRTSGDSTDTQYF; cdr3_nt: TGTGCCAGCTCACCGAGGACTAGCGGGGATAGTACAGATACGCAGTATTTT
j_call: TRBJ2-5; clone_size: few; d_call: TRBD1; v_call: TRBV29-1; cdr3_aa: CSVHTGGIEETQYF; cdr3_nt: TGCAGCGTCCATACAGGGGGTATAGAGGAGACCCAGTACTTC
j_call: TRBJ2-7; clone_size: -; d_call: TRBD2; v_call: TRBV7-8; cdr3_aa: CASSTSGSFSF; cdr3_nt: TGTGCCAGCAGCACTAGCGGGAGCTTTTCCTTC
j_call: TRBJ1-2; clone_size: once; d_call: -; v_call: TRBV7-2; cdr3_aa: CASSPRLGGLEYGYTF; cdr3_nt: TGTGCCAGCAGCCCCCGCCTAGGAGGGTTAGAGTATGGCTACACCTTC
j_call: TRBJ1-1; clone_size: -; d_call: -; v_call: TRBV5-4; cdr3_aa: CASSTLGGETEAFF; cdr3_nt: TGTGCCAGCAGCACCCTTGGGGGGGAGACTGAAGCTTTCTTT
j_call: TRBJ2-3; clone_size: -; d_call: -; v_call: TRBV10-3; cdr3_aa: CAISESKAGGLTDTQYF; cdr3_nt: TGTGCCATCAGTGAGTCGAAAGCAGGTGGACTTACAGATACGCAGTATTTT
j_call: TRBJ2-7; clone_size: -; d_call: -; v_call: TRBV9; cdr3_aa: CASSPRRVGSSYEQYF; cdr3_nt: TGTGCCAGCAGCCCACGACGGGTGGGTAGCTCCTACGAGCAGTACTTC
j_call: TRBJ1-5; clone_size: -; d_call: -; v_call: TRBV27; cdr3_aa: CATGFYNQPQHF; cdr3_nt: TGTGCCACCGGGTTTTATAATCAGCCCCAGCATTTT
j_call: TRBJ1-3; clone_size: -; d_call: -; v_call: TRBV6-5; cdr3_aa: CASSYSMGPSGNTIYF; cdr3_nt: TGTGCCAGCAGTTACTCGATGGGACCCTCTGGAAACACCATATATTTT
j_call: TRBJ2-7; clone_size: -; d_call: -; v_call: TRBV10-3; cdr3_aa: CAISESSLSSYEQYF; cdr3_nt: TGTGCCATCAGTGAGTCGTCCTTATCCTCCTACGAGCAGTACTTC
j_call: TRBJ2-1; clone_size: -; d_call: TRBD2; v_call: TRBV9; cdr3_aa: CASSGGLAGGYNEQFF; cdr3_nt: TGTGCCAGCAGCGGCGGACTAGCGGGAGGGTACAATGAGCAGTTCTTC
j_call: TRBJ1-4; clone_size: -; d_call: -; v_call: TRBV6-1; cdr3_aa: CASSHTIVVKLFF; cdr3_nt: TGTGCCAGCAGCCATACTATTGTTGTCAAACTGTTTTTT
j_call: TRBJ2-1; clone_size: -; d_call: -; v_call: TRBV4-1; cdr3_aa: CASSQEHGRRNEQFF; cdr3_nt: TGCGCCAGCAGCCAAGAGCACGGTAGAAGGAATGAGCAGTTCTTC
j_call: TRBJ2-3; clone_size: -; d_call: TRBD2; v_call: TRBV6-5; cdr3_aa: CASSYEAGVSDTQYF; cdr3_nt: TGTGCCAGCAGTTACGAGGCGGGAGTCTCAGATACGCAGTATTTT
j_call: TRBJ1-5; clone_size: -; d_call: -; v_call: TRBV6-5; cdr3_aa: CASRIGRDQPQHF; cdr3_nt: TGTGCCAGCAGAATCGGGCGGGATCAGCCCCAGCATTTT
j_call: TRBJ1-6; clone_size: -; d_call: -; v_call: TRBV14; cdr3_aa: CASSLGGGNSPLHF; cdr3_nt: TGTGCCAGCAGCCTCGGGGGAGGTAATTCACCCCTCCACTTT
j_call: TRBJ1-2; clone_size: -; d_call: TRBD1; v_call: TRBV9; cdr3_aa: CASSGQGSYGYTF; cdr3_nt: TGTGCCAGCAGCGGACAGGGCTCTTATGGCTACACCTTC
j_call: TRBJ2-7; clone_size: -; d_call: TRBD2; v_call: TRBV10-2; cdr3_aa: CASSSGRFLYEQYF; cdr3_nt: TGCGCCAGCAGTAGCGGGAGGTTTTTATACGAGCAGTACTTC
j_call: TRBJ2-7; clone_size: -; d_call: TRBD1; v_call: TRBV30; cdr3_aa: CAWNRGRSAYEQYF; cdr3_nt: TGTGCCTGGAACAGGGGGAGGTCGGCCTACGAGCAGTACTTC
j_call: TRBJ2-7; clone_size: few; d_call: -; v_call: TRBV19; cdr3_aa: CASSILGNSYEQYF; cdr3_nt: TGTGCCAGTAGTATTCTCGGCAACTCCTACGAGCAGTACTTC
j_call: TRBJ2-3; clone_size: -; d_call: -; v_call: TRBV2; cdr3_aa: CASRMGADTQYF; cdr3_nt: TGTGCCAGCCGGATGGGGGCAGATACGCAGTATTTT
j_call: TRBJ1-5; clone_size: -; d_call: TRBD1; v_call: TRBV10-1; cdr3_aa: CARRGAWDRGDQPQHF; cdr3_nt: TGCGCCAGAAGAGGGGCTTGGGACAGGGGCGATCAGCCCCAGCATTTT
j_call: TRBJ1-3; clone_size: -; d_call: -; v_call: TRBV28; cdr3_aa: CASSLDSRVGNTIYF; cdr3_nt: TGTGCCAGCAGTTTAGATTCCCGAGTTGGGAACACCATATATTTT
j_call: TRBJ1-6; clone_size: -; d_call: -; v_call: TRBV10-1; cdr3_aa: CATLFKWENSPLHF; cdr3_nt: TGCGCCACCCTCTTTAAGTGGGAGAATTCACCCCTCCACTTT
j_call: TRBJ2-3; clone_size: -; d_call: TRBD2; v_call: TRBV4-1; cdr3_aa: CASSQEPGLLTDTQYF; cdr3_nt: TGCGCCAGCAGCCAAGAACCGGGACTATTAACAGATACGCAGTATTTT
j_call: TRBJ2-5; clone_size: -; d_call: -; v_call: TRBV29-1; cdr3_aa: CSVSAGTAGTQYF; cdr3_nt: TGCAGCGTTTCCGCCGGGACGGCCGGGACCCAGTACTTC
j_call: TRBJ1-5; clone_size: -; d_call: -; v_call: TRBV27; cdr3_aa: CASSLSIRDPSNQPQHF; cdr3_nt: TGTGCCAGCAGTTTATCGATCAGGGACCCTAGCAATCAGCCCCAGCATTTT
j_call: TRBJ2-2; clone_size: -; d_call: -; v_call: TRBV10-3; cdr3_aa: CAIRLRDTGELFF; cdr3_nt: TGTGCCATCAGACTCAGGGACACCGGGGAGCTGTTTTTT
j_call: TRBJ2-7; clone_size: -; d_call: -; v_call: TRBV6-6; cdr3_aa: CASSYAGGTDEQYF; cdr3_nt: TGTGCCAGCAGTTACGCCGGGGGTACGGACGAGCAGTACTTC
j_call: TRBJ2-7; clone_size: -; d_call: TRBD2; v_call: TRBV5-1; cdr3_aa: CASSLASGSGEQYF; cdr3_nt: TGCGCCAGCAGCTTGGCTAGCGGGAGTGGCGAGCAGTACTTC
j_call: TRBJ1-2; clone_size: -; d_call: TRBD1; v_call: TRBV6-1; cdr3_aa: CASSEGTGRHGYTF; cdr3_nt: TGTGCCAGCAGTGAAGGGACAGGGCGACATGGCTACACCTTC
j_call: TRBJ2-1; clone_size: -; d_call: -; v_call: TRBV30; cdr3_aa: CAWRNGVSGSYNEQFF; cdr3_nt: TGTGCCTGGAGGAATGGGGTTAGCGGTTCCTACAATGAGCAGTTCTTC
j_call: TRBJ1-1; clone_size: -; d_call: -; v_call: TRBV10-3; cdr3_aa: CAISDTGSITEAFF; cdr3_nt: TGTGCCATCAGTGACACAGGGTCGATCACTGAAGCTTTCTTT
j_call: TRBJ2-1; clone_size: -; d_call: -; v_call: TRBV5-1; cdr3_aa: CASSFEAYNEQFF; cdr3_nt: TGCGCCAGCAGCTTCGAGGCCTACAATGAGCAGTTCTTC
j_call: TRBJ1-2; clone_size: -; d_call: TRBD1; v_call: TRBV7-2; cdr3_aa: CASSLALYRGFRDGYTF; cdr3_nt: TGTGCCAGCAGCTTAGCGTTGTACAGGGGGTTTCGGGATGGCTACACCTTC
j_call: TRBJ1-1; clone_size: -; d_call: TRBD1; v_call: TRBV19; cdr3_aa: CASTPDRGNTEAFF; cdr3_nt: TGTGCCAGTACTCCAGACAGGGGGAACACTGAAGCTTTCTTT
j_call: TRBJ2-3; clone_size: -; d_call: -; v_call: TRBV15; cdr3_aa: CATRGSTDTQYF; cdr3_nt: TGTGCCACCCGCGGGAGCACAGATACGCAGTATTTT
j_call: TRBJ1-2; clone_size: once; d_call: -; v_call: TRBV7-2; cdr3_aa: CASSQGPANYGYTF; cdr3_nt: TGTGCCAGCAGCCAGGGGCCGGCGAACTATGGCTACACCTTC
j_call: TRBJ1-1; clone_size: -; d_call: TRBD1; v_call: TRBV10-2; cdr3_aa: CASRGQGEAFF; cdr3_nt: TGCGCCAGCAGGGGACAGGGAGAAGCTTTCTTT
j_call: TRBJ2-1; clone_size: -; d_call: -; v_call: TRBV11-2; cdr3_aa: CASRLGLGANEQFF; cdr3_nt: TGTGCCAGCAGATTGGGTCTGGGGGCCAATGAGCAGTTCTTC
j_call: TRBJ2-7; clone_size: -; d_call: TRBD1; v_call: TRBV6-5; cdr3_aa: CASSRDRLGEQYF; cdr3_nt: TGTGCCAGCAGCAGGGACAGGTTGGGTGAGCAGTACTTC
j_call: TRBJ2-7; clone_size: -; d_call: -; v_call: TRBV7-6; cdr3_aa: CASSLGDGAYEQYF; cdr3_nt: TGTGCCAGCAGCTTAGGGGACGGAGCCTACGAGCAGTACTTC
j_call: TRBJ2-5; clone_size: once; d_call: -; v_call: TRBV19; cdr3_aa: CASSIILAETQYF; cdr3_nt: TGTGCCAGTAGTATAATCCTAGCCGAGACCCAGTACTTC
j_call: TRBJ2-7; clone_size: -; d_call: -; v_call: TRBV28; cdr3_aa: CASSSRPVDEQYF; cdr3_nt: TGTGCCAGCAGTTCCCGGCCGGTCGACGAGCAGTACTTC